The sequence of this T cell receptor beta chain was determined in a study of beta chain features in type 1 diabetes. At the level of the study: Age, gender and cell yields were alike across patients and healthy donors. Study observations and caveats: Patients with Type 1 diabetes showed moderately but significantly shorter TCRB CDR3s in all four CD4+ subsets. Patients and controls would share equally any PCR tilt toward shorter templates.

Every isolated RNA sample was fully reverse transcribed, so sequencing captured expressed TCRB transcripts. Assay: immunoSEQ multiplex PCR; the TCRdb copy retains only in-frame clones and omits some. Of approximately 58,000 clones in the sample, about 60% were seen once. As regards this clone: The antigen remains undetermined.

This receptor was identified in a woman aged 30 to 39 with type 1 diabetes. Sequencing was carried out using stem cell memory CD4+ T cells from blood.

CDR3 DNA sequence: TGTGCCAGCAGCTCTCGAAGAGCCAAGGATACGCAGTATTTT. Its translation is CASSSRRAKDTQYF. V and J are TRBV5-5 and TRBJ2-3; D is undetermined. V dropped 3 bases and J dropped 6 bases, with 14 bases sitting between them. The length of the CDR3 is 14 residues. CDR1 SGHKS and CDR2 YYEKEE come from the germline V gene (reference sequence).